This T cell receptor (beta chain) was identified during a study of blood T cell repertoires in COVID-19 (dated by TCRdb to 2018 to 2020). Some background on the complete study: The collaborator samples originated in the United States, Italy and Spain and spanned the acute and convalescent phases of COVID-19. The material from the prospective study consisted of cDNA or gDNA derived from T cells, B-cell-depleted T cells, or PBMCs. The dataset comprised deeply sampled blood TCRbeta repertoires from subjects exposed to, actively infected with, or recovered from COVID-19. The repertoires were made available in a free public database intended to serve as a resource for research on the immune response to SARS-CoV-2. Samples were obtained from the ongoing ImmuneRACE study (first 160 participants) and from about 1,300 subjects provided by 6 global collaborators. A de-identified subject ID, COVID-19 status, age in years and sex were almost always included in the sample metadata. HLA class I and class II types, where available, came from metadata supplied by the sample provider rather than from assay-based typing.

General study outcomes and caveats: The quantity of clinical and demographic metadata differed by source and by participant and was supplied without curation.

From cysteine to phenylalanine, the CDR3 is 16 amino acids long. Only the CDR3 part of the read is kept: 48 bases, read in frame from the first base. As encoded in the germline V gene, CDR1 is SGHTA while CDR2 is FQGNSA. Clipping removes 2 bases from V and 5 bases from J, with 5 as the unmatched junction base count. A word on this clone: The clone's antigen remains unknown. No much larger clonotype is one base removed from it; base qualities were not supplied.

Enrolling through a virtual design, the prospective study's participants ranged in age from roughly 18 to 89 years and lived across 24 United States geographic areas. In the prospective study, cohorts were assigned on the basis of participant-reported clinical history obtained from a screening survey and a study questionnaire. Recovered participants in ImmuneRACE Cohort 3 were defined as having two consecutive negative NP/OP PCR tests, clearance from a healthcare professional, or resolution of symptoms. Mobile phlebotomists in the prospective study collected whole blood, serum and a nasopharyngeal or oropharyngeal swab from every participant. Additional blood draws and questionnaires over an approximately two-month period could optionally be provided by prospective study participants. Prospective study blood samples were shipped either frozen or at room temperature before DNA extraction. TCRbeta CDR3 regions were amplified from genomic DNA using the immunoSEQ Assay, a bias-controlled multiplex PCR. For the original study's pipeline: The number of nucleated cells in each sample was estimated from the amplification of reference gene primers within the assay. Sequence reads were collapsed and filtered to measure the absolute abundance of every unique TCRbeta CDR3 rearrangement. For each sample, productive Simpson clonality was calculated as the square root of Simpson's diversity index across productive rearrangements. Here the immuneACCESS table is served through TCRdb, limited to in-frame sequences with V and J called. Missing clones are a known gap in these copies; in checked studies unresolved V genes cover under half, and the rest lacks a known reason. V and J calls plus clone size are reproduced from that table; the DNA served to infer D and trimming. Across this sample there are 300,000 to 350,000 clones, with roughly 88% seen only once. The ten top clones hold roughly 2.3% of the sample.

Sequencing input: PBMCs or T cells enriched from blood (not recorded which). The TCR was taken from a man aged 30 to 45 who had recovered from COVID-19. Recombination linked TRBV7-2 to TRBJ2-2; 10 bases in the middle match TRBD2. This receptor carries the CDR3 CASSLNSGGMTGELFF. The nucleotides are TGTGCCAGCAGCTTAAATAGCGGGGGGATGACCGGGGAGCTGTTTTTT.